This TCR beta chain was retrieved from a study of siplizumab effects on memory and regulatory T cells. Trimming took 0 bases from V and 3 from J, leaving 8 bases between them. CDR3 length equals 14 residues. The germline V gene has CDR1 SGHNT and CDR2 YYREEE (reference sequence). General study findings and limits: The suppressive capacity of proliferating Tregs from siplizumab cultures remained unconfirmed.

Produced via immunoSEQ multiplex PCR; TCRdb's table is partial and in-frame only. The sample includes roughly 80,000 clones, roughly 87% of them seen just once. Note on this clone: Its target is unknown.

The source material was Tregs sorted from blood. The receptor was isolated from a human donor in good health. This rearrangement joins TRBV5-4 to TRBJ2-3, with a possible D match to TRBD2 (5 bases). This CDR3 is CASSLDRGTDTQYF. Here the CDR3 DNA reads TGTGCCAGCAGCTTGGATCGGGGTACAGATACGCAGTATTTT.